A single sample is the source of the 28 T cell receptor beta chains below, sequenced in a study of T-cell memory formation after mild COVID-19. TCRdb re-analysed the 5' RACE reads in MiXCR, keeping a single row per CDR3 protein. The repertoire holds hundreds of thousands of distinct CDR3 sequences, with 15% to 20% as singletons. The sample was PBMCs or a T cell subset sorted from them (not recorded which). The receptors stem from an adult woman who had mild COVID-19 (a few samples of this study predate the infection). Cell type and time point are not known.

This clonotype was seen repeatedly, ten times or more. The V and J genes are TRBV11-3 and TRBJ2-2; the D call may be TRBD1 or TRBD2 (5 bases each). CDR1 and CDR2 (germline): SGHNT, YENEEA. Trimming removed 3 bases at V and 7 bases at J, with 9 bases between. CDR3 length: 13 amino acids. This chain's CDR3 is CASSFEGSGELFF. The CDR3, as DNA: TGTGCCAGCAGCTTCGAGGGGAGCGGGGAGCTGTTTTTT.

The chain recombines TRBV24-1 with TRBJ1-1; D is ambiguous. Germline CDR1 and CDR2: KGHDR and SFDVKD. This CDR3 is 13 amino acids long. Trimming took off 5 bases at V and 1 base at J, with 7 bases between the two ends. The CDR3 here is CATSAESNTEAFF. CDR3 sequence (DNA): TGTGCCACCAGTGCAGAGTCGAACACTGAAGCTTTCTTT.

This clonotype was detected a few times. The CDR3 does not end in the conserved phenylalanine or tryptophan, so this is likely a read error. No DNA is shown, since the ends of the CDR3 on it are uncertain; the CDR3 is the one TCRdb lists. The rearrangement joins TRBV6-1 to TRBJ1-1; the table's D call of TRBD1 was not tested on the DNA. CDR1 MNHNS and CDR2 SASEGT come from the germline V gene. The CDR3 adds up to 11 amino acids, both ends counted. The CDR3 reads CASSEDGDPQI.

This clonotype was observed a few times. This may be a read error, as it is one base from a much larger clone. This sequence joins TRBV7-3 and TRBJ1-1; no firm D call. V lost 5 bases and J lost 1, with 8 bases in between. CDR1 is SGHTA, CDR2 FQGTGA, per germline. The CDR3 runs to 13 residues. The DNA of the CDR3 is TGTGCCAGCAGCGTATGGGGGAACACTGAAGCTTTCTTT. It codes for CASSVWGNTEAFF. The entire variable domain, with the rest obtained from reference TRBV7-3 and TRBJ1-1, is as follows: GAGVSQTPSNKVTEKGKYVELRCDPISGHTALYWYRQSLGQGPEFLIYFQGTGAADDSGLPNDRFFAVRPEGSVSTLKIQRTERGDSAVYLCASSVWGNTEAFFGQGTRLTVV.

CDR3 DNA sequence: TGTGCCAGCAGTTACCAGCCGACAGGGACCTCTGGCTACACCTTC. This translates into CASSYQPTGTSGYTF. The chain couples TRBV6-2 or TRBV6-3 to TRBJ1-2, with 7 bases matching TRBD1. This CDR3 spans 15 amino acids. Per the germline V gene, CDR1 is MNHEY and CDR2 is SVGEGT. J was trimmed by 7 bases and V by 2 bases; bases with no gene match: 10.

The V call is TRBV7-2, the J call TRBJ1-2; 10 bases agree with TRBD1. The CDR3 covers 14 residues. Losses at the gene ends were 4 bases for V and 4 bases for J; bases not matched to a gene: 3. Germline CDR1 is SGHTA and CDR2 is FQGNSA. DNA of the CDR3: TGTGCCAGCAGCTCGACAGGGGGCGTCTATGGCTACACCTTC. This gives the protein CASSSTGGVYGYTF.

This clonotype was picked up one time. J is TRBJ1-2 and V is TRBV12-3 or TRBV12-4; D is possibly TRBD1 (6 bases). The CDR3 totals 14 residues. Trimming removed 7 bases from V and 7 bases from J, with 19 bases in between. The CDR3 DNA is TGTGCCAGCAAGAAACAGGGCTGGCTAGGTGGCTACACCTTC. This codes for CASKKQGWLGGYTF.

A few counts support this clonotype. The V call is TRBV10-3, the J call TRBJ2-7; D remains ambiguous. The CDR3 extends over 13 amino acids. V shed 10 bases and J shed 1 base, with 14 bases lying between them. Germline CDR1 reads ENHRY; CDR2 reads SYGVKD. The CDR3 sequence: CATRDGPSYEQYF. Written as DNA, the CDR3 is TGTGCCACCAGAGACGGCCCGTCCTACGAGCAGTACTTC.

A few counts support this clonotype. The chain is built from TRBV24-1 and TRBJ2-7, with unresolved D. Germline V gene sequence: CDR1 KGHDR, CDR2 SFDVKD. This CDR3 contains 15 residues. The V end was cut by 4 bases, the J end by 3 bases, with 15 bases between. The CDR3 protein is CATSDPRRTDYEQYF. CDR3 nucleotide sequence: TGTGCCACCAGTGACCCCCGACGTACCGACTACGAGCAGTACTTC.

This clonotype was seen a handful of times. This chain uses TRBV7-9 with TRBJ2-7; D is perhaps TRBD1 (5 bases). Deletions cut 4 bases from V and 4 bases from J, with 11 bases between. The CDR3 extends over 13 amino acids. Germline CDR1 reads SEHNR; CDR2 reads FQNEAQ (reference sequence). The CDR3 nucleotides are TGTGCCAGCAGCTATGCAGGGATTTACGAGCAGTACTTC. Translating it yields CASSYAGIYEQYF.

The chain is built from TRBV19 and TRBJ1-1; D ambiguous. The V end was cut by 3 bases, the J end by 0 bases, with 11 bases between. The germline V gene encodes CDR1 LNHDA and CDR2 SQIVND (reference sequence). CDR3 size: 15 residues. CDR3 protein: CASSISPGMNTEAFF. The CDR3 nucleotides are TGTGCCAGTAGTATTTCACCAGGTATGAACACTGAAGCTTTCTTT. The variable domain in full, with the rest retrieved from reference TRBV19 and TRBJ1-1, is DGGITQSPKYLFRKEGQNVTLSCEQNLNHDAMYWYRQDPGQGLRLIYYSQIVNDFQKGDIAEGYSVSREKKESFPLTVTSAQKNPTAFYLCASSISPGMNTEAFFGQGTRLTVV.

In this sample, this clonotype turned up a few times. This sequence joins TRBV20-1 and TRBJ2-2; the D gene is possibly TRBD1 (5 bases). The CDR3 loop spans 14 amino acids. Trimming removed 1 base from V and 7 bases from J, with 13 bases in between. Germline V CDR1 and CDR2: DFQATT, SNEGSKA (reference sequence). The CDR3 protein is CSARVDKEGGELFF. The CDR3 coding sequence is TGCAGTGCTAGAGTGGACAAGGAAGGCGGGGAGCTGTTTTTT.

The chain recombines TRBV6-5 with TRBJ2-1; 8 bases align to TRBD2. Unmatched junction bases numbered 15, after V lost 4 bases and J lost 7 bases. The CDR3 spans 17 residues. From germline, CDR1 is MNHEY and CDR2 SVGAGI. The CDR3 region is CASSSSPGTRGRNEQFF. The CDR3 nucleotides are TGTGCCAGCAGTTCCTCACCCGGGACTAGGGGGAGAAATGAGCAGTTCTTC.

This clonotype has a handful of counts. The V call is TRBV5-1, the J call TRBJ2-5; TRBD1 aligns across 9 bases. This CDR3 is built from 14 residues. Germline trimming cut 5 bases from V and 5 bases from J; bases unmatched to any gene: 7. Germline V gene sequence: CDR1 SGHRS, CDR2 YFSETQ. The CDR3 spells CASSVSGQGETQYF. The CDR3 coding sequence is TGCGCCAGCAGTGTCTCAGGACAGGGGGAGACCCAGTACTTC. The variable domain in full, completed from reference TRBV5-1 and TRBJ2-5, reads KAGVTQTPRYLIKTRGQQVTLSCSPISGHRSVSWYQQTPGQGLQFLFEYFSETQRNKGNFPGRFSGRQFSNSRSEMNVSTLELGDSALYLCASSVSGQGETQYFGPGTRLLVL.

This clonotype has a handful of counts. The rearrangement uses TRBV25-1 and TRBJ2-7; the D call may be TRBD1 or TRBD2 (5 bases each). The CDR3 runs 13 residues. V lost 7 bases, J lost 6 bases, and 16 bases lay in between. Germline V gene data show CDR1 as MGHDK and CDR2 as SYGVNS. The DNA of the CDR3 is TGTGCCAGCACTCGGGACGTGGTGGGCGAGCAGTACTTC. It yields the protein CASTRDVVGEQYF.

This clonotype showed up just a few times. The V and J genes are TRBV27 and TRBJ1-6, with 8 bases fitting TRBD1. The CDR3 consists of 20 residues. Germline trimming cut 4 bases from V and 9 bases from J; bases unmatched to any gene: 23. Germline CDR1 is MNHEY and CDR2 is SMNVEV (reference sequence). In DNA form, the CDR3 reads TGTGCCAGCAGTTACTCCCCGGACAGGGTAGTCGTTGCCCGTAGTTCACCCCTCCACTTT. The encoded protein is CASSYSPDRVVVARSSPLHF.

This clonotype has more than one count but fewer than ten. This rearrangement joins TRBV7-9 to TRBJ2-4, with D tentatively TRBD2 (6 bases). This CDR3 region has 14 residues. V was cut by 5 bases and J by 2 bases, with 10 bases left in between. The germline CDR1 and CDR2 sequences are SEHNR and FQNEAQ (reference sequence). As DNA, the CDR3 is TGTGCCAGCAGCCGTACTAGCCCCAAAAACATTCAGTACTTC. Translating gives CASSRTSPKNIQYF.

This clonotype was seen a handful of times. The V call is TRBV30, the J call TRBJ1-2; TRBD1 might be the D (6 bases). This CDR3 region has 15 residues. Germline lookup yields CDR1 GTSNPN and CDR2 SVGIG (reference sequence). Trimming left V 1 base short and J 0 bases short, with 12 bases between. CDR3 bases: TGTGCCTGGAGTGGGGCGGGACACCCTAACTATGGCTACACCTTC. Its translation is CAWSGAGHPNYGYTF.

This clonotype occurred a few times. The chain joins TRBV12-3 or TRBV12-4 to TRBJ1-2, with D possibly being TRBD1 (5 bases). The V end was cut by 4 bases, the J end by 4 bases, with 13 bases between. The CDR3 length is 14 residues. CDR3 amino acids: CASSSVRGGYGYTF. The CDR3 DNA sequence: TGTGCCAGCAGTTCCGTACGGGGCGGCTATGGCTACACCTTC.

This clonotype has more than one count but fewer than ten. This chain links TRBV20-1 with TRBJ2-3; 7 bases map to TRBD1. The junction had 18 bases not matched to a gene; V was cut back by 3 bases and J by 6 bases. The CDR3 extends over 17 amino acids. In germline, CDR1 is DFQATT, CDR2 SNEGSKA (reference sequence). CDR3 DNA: TGCAGTGCTAGGGGTCAGGGACAGCGTAAACGGCTGGATACGCAGTATTTT. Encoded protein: CSARGQGQRKRLDTQYF.

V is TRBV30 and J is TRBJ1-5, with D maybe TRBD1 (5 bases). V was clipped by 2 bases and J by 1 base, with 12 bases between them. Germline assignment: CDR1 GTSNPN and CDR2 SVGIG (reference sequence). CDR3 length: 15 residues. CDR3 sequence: CAWSRGNRSNQPQHF. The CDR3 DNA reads TGTGCCTGGAGTCGGGGGAACAGAAGCAATCAGCCCCAGCATTTT.

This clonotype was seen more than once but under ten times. The CDR3 coding sequence is TGTGCCAGCAGCACCCTCGGGGCCAGACAAGAGACCCAGTACTTC. As protein: CASSTLGARQETQYF. J is TRBJ2-5 and V is TRBV7-8, with D possibly called TRBD1 or TRBD2 (5 bases each). Trimming took 5 bases from V and 2 from J, leaving 15 bases between them. The CDR3 length is 15 residues. Germline CDR1 is SGHVS and CDR2 is FQNEAQ.

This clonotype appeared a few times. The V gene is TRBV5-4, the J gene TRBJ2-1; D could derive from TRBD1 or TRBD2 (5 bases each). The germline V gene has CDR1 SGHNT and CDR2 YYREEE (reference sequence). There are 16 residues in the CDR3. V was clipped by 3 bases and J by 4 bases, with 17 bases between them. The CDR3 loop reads CASSSTAGTLYNEQFF. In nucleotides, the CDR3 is TGTGCCAGCAGCTCTACCGCCGGGACCTTATACAATGAGCAGTTCTTC.

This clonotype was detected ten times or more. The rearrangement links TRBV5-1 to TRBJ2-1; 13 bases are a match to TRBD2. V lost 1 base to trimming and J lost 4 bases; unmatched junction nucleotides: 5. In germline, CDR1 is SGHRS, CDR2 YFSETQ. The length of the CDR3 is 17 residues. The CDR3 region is CASSLFSTSGGYNEQFF. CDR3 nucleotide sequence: TGCGCCAGCAGCTTGTTCTCGACTAGCGGGGGGTACAATGAGCAGTTCTTC.

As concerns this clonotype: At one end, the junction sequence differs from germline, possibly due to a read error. As DNA, the CDR3 is TGTGCCAGCAGCTCTTCCGGGGGACAGGGACCTCTTGGGGGCAATCAGCCCCAGAATTTT. Amino acids: CASSSSGGQGPLGGNQPQNF. The rearrangement links TRBV7-9 to TRBJ1-5, with 9 bases that match TRBD1. The CDR3 is 20 residues long. Germline lookup yields CDR1 SEHNR and CDR2 FQNEAQ (reference sequence). The full variable domain, with the rest looked up from reference TRBV7-9 and TRBJ1-5, is DTGVSQNPRHKITKRGQNVTFRCDPISEHNRLYWYRQTLGQGPEFLTYFQNEAQLEKSRLLSDRFSAERPKGSFSTLEIQRTEQGDSAMYLCASSSSGGQGPLGGNQPQNFGDGTRLSIL.

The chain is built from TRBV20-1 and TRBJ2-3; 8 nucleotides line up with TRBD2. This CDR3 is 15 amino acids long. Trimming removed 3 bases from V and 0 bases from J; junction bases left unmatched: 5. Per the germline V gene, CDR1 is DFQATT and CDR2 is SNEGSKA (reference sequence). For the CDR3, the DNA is TGCAGTGCTAGTTATAGCGGGACTAGCACAGATACGCAGTATTTT. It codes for CSASYSGTSTDTQYF.

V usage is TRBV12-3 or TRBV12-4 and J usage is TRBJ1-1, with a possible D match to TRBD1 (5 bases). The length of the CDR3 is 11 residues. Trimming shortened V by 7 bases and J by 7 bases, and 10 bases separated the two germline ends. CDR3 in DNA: TGTGCCAGCACGGGACCGTTTGAAGCTTTCTTT. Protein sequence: CASTGPFEAFF.

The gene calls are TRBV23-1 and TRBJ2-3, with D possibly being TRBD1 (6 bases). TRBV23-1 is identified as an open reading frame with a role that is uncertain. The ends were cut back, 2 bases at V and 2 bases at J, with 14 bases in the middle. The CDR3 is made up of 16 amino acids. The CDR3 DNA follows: TGCGCCAGCAGTCAACAACAACAGGGATACACAGATACGCAGTATTTT. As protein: CASSQQQQGYTDTQYF.